Following are 29 T cell receptor beta chains from one sample sequenced in a study of T cells in Graves' hyperthyroidism and ophthalmopathy. From RNA transcripts, TCR beta CDR3 regions were amplified. The HTBI set primed first-round TCR CDR3 RT-PCR. A single record per CDR3 protein comes from TCRdb applying MiXCR to the multiplex PCR reads. This table has around 690,000 distinct CDR3 sequences, around 15% appearing once. The sequencing input was blood. These receptors originate from a man in his forties or fifties with Graves' hyperthyroidism.

This clonotype was seen many times. The rearrangement links TRBV5-6 to TRBJ2-5; the match to TRBD1 covers 8 bases. V gave up 0 bases and J gave up 0 bases; unmatched junction bases: 1. Germline CDR1 reads SGHDT; CDR2 reads YYEEEE. This CDR3 region has 15 residues. CDR3 nucleotide sequence: TGTGCCAGCAGCTTGGGCAGGGGGCACCAAGAGACCCAGTACTTC. This gives the protein CASSLGRGHQETQYF.

This sequence joins TRBV7-9 and TRBJ2-5, with TRBD2 identical over 8 bases. This CDR3 contains 19 residues. The germline CDR1 and CDR2 sequences are SEHNR and FQNEAQ (reference sequence). J gave up 2 bases and V 4 bases, and 18 bases lay outside the gene matches. The CDR3 nucleotides are TGTGCCAGCAGCTACCCTAAGCGGGAGCGACCCGGAGGGCAAGAGACCCAGTACTTC. This gives the protein CASSYPKRERPGGQETQYF.

The chain employs TRBV20-1 and TRBJ1-6, with TRBD1 as a possible D gene (6 bases). The CDR3 is 13 amino acids. Germline CDR1 DFQATT, CDR2 SNEGSKA (reference sequence). V shed 3 bases and J shed 10 bases, with 13 bases lying between them. CDR3 sequence: CSASRGTGSPLHF. The CDR3 DNA reads TGCAGTGCTAGCAGGGGTACGGGGTCACCCCTCCACTTT.

This clonotype has ten or more counts. The V gene is TRBV11-3, the J gene TRBJ2-1; the match to TRBD2 covers 10 bases. The CDR3 contains 17 residues. The J segment lost 7 bases and the V segment lost 1 base, leaving 10 bases of the junction unmatched. Germline assignment: CDR1 SGHNT and CDR2 YENEEA. Written as DNA, the CDR3 is TGTGCCAGCAGCTTAGGAAAGCGGGAGGGAAAATCGAATGAGCAGTTCTTC. It codes for CASSLGKREGKSNEQFF.

Comments on this clonotype: The CDR3 does not end in the conserved phenylalanine or tryptophan, so this is likely a read error. The chain is built from TRBV3-1 and TRBJ1-1; D unclear. Germline values: CDR1 LGHDT, CDR2 YNNKEL (reference sequence). V lost 6 bases, J lost 1 base, and 12 bases lay in between. This CDR3 has 14 amino acids. CDR3 DNA sequence: TGTGCCAGCAGTCGTGGTCGGGGGAACACTGAAGCTTTCCTT. Protein sequence: CASSRGRGNTEAFL.

This clonotype was seen at least ten times. This chain uses TRBV20-1 with TRBJ2-3; 11 bases match TRBD2. The CDR3 extends over 19 amino acids. CDR1 and CDR2 from the germline V gene are DFQATT and SNEGSKA (reference sequence). Trimming at V came to 1 base and at J to 4 bases, leaving 16 bases not matched to a gene. CDR3 sequence (DNA): TGCAGTGCTAGAGGAACCCCCGCCACTAGCGGGAGAGGGGCAGATACGCAGTATTTT. Its translation: CSARGTPATSGRGADTQYF.

This clonotype was detected ten times or more. The rearrangement links TRBV24-1 to TRBJ2-2; D possibly matches TRBD1 or TRBD2 (6 bases each). The V gene's germline CDR1 is KGHDR and CDR2 SFDVKD. There are 15 residues in the CDR3. V lost 7 bases and J lost 6, with 17 bases in between. The CDR3 loop is CATSVRGLGAGELFF. As DNA, the CDR3 is TGTGCCACCAGCGTCAGGGGACTTGGCGCCGGGGAGCTGTTTTTT.

Details on this clonotype: Since a much larger clone is just one base distant, this may be a read error. The chain is built from TRBV6-1 and TRBJ1-2, with 9 nucleotides matching TRBD1. Looked up from germline, CDR1 is MNHNS and CDR2 is SASEGT. The CDR3 runs to 14 residues. CDR3: CASRTTGGWEGCTF. The DNA of the CDR3 is TGTGCCAGCAGGACCACAGGGGGCTGGGAAGGCTGCACCTTC.

The table lists this clonotype with a few counts. The chain employs TRBV19 and TRBJ2-1; tentatively, D is TRBD2 (6 bases). This CDR3 has 15 amino acids. Germline V CDR1 and CDR2: LNHDA, SQIVND (reference sequence). Trimming removed 3 bases from V and 1 base from J, with 10 bases in between. The CDR3 protein is CASSIGGMSYNEQFF. The CDR3 DNA follows: TGTGCCAGTAGTATCGGCGGGATGTCCTACAATGAGCAGTTCTTC.

This clonotype was recorded at least ten times. The chain carries TRBV19 and TRBJ2-1, with D tentatively TRBD1 (5 bases). The V gene lost 6 bases and the J gene lost 0 bases, with 12 bases spanning the gap. The CDR3 runs 15 residues. Germline CDR1 LNHDA, CDR2 SQIVND (reference sequence). The CDR3 region is CASREGASSYNEQFF. Written as DNA, the CDR3 is TGTGCCAGTAGAGAAGGGGCAAGCTCCTACAATGAGCAGTTCTTC.

This clonotype showed up many times. The V and J genes are TRBV10-1 and TRBJ2-2; D gene unclear. The CDR3 spans 13 residues. Deletions cut 6 bases from V and 2 bases from J, with 7 bases between. Germline V CDR1 and CDR2: WNHNN, SYGVQD (reference sequence). The CDR3 bases are TGCGCCAGCAGCACAAGAAACACCGGGGAGCTGTTTTTT. This gives the protein CASSTRNTGELFF.

This chain connects TRBV20-1 to TRBJ1-2; 8 bases align to TRBD1. CDR1 and CDR2 from the germline V gene are DFQATT and SNEGSKA (reference sequence). The CDR3 spans 11 residues. Written as DNA, the CDR3 is TGCATGGGACAGGACAACTATGGCTACACCTTC. Its protein is CMGQDNYGYTF.

The genes are TRBV29-1 and TRBJ2-1; 8 bases agree with TRBD1. Losses at the gene ends were 6 bases for V and 9 bases for J; bases not matched to a gene: 4. CDR3 size: 11 residues. The germline CDR1 and CDR2 sequences are SQVTM and ANQGSEA. CDR3 protein: CSVQTGVEQFF. For the CDR3, the DNA is TGCAGCGTCCAGACAGGGGTTGAGCAGTTCTTC.

Concerning this clonotype itself: A much larger clone differs from this one at a single base, so this may be a read error. The chain recombines TRBV7-2 with TRBJ2-3, with D possibly being TRBD1 (6 bases). The CDR3 totals 15 residues. CDR1 and CDR2 from the germline V gene are SGHTA and FQGNSA. Here the CDR3 reads CASSSGRGKEDTHYF. The CDR3 DNA reads as TGTGCCAGCAGCAGTGGCAGGGGAAAGGAGGATACGCACTATTTT.

This clonotype was recorded many times. This rearrangement joins TRBV28 to TRBJ1-2; 10 bases are shared with TRBD1. Germline V gives CDR1 MDHEN, CDR2 SYDVKM. The CDR3 loop spans 13 amino acids. V shed 11 bases, J shed 5 bases, and the junction held 8 bases outside the gene matches. The CDR3 protein is CAWGGDRGYGYTF. In DNA, the CDR3 is TGTGCCTGGGGCGGGGACAGGGGATATGGCTACACCTTC.

The V and J genes are TRBV6-2 or TRBV6-3 and TRBJ1-3; 10 nucleotides line up with TRBD1. Germline V gene sequence: CDR1 MNHEY, CDR2 SVGEGT. This CDR3 is built from 15 residues. V lost 5 bases to trimming and J lost 2 bases; unmatched junction nucleotides: 3. The CDR3 region is CASSLDRGAGNTIYF. The CDR3 DNA follows: TGTGCCAGCAGTCTGGACAGGGGGGCTGGAAACACCATATATTTT.

V usage is TRBV2 and J usage is TRBJ1-5; possibly TRBD1 for D (5 bases). Germline values: CDR1 SNHLY, CDR2 FYNNEI. V dropped 4 bases and J dropped 7 bases, with 11 bases sitting between them. The CDR3 covers 13 residues. The CDR3 loop reads CASSGGLWQPQHF. The CDR3 DNA reads as TGTGCCAGCAGTGGGGGACTGTGGCAGCCCCAGCATTTT.

In its sample, this clonotype was seen many times. The chain has TRBV12-3 or TRBV12-4 and TRBJ2-1, with D maybe TRBD1 (6 bases). CDR3 size: 13 residues. Trimming took off 3 bases at V and 8 bases at J, with 11 bases between the two ends. The CDR3 loop reads CASSLGAVDEQFF. DNA of the CDR3: TGTGCCAGCAGTTTGGGGGCCGTCGATGAGCAGTTCTTC.

This clonotype came up many times. This sequence joins TRBV28 and TRBJ1-1; a possible D gene is TRBD1 (5 bases). The CDR3 extends over 16 amino acids. Germline V gene data show CDR1 as MDHEN and CDR2 as SYDVKM. V was clipped by 2 bases and J by 0 bases, with 13 bases between them. The CDR3 nucleotides read TGTGCCAGCAGTTTAACGAGGGGAGCCATGAACACTGAAGCTTTCTTT. It encodes CASSLTRGAMNTEAFF.

Details on this clonotype: Germline and junction disagree at one end, which may indicate a read error. The CDR3 spells CASSVTGGTDTRYF. CDR3 bases: TGTGCCAGCAGCGTGACCGGGGGGACAGATACGCGGTATTTT. V and J are TRBV2 and TRBJ2-3; D could derive from TRBD1 or TRBD2 (7 bases each). From germline, CDR1 is SNHLY and CDR2 FYNNEI. The CDR3 runs 14 residues.

This clonotype occurred many times. V usage is TRBV28 and J usage is TRBJ2-1, with 10 bases matching TRBD1. The germline V gene encodes CDR1 MDHEN and CDR2 SYDVKM. The CDR3 runs 17 residues. J lost 2 bases, V lost 5 bases, and 9 bases had no gene match. For the CDR3, the DNA is TGTGCCAGCAGTCTAGAACGACAGGGGGCCACCTACAATGAGCAGTTCTTC. Protein: CASSLERQGATYNEQFF.

This chain links TRBV5-1 with TRBJ1-6; D gene unclear. The V gene lost 1 base and the J gene lost 6 bases, with 14 bases spanning the gap. This CDR3 comprises 16 residues. Germline V CDR1 and CDR2: SGHRS, YFSETQ. CDR3 loop: CASSLISGVLNSPLHF. In DNA, the CDR3 is TGCGCCAGCAGCTTGATAAGCGGGGTACTTAATTCACCCCTCCACTTT.

The chain uses TRBV6-1 and TRBJ2-7, with TRBD2 matching 12 bases. The CDR3 spans 16 residues. Germline assignment: CDR1 MNHNS and CDR2 SASEGT. V trimming: 5 bases; J trimming: 3 bases; junction bases outside the gene matches: 8. CDR3 nucleotides: TGTGCCAGCAGTCCCCTAGCGGGAGGGAGGAACTACGAGCAGTACTTC. This gives the protein CASSPLAGGRNYEQYF.

This clonotype was observed at least ten times. The chain carries TRBV6-1 and TRBJ2-7, with D possibly being TRBD1 (6 bases). CDR1 and CDR2 (germline): MNHNS, SASEGT. This CDR3 comprises 15 residues. Trimming left V 5 bases short and J 3 bases short, with 17 bases between. CDR3 residues: CASSSWTATHYEQYF. Written as DNA, the CDR3 is TGTGCCAGCAGTTCCTGGACAGCTACGCACTACGAGCAGTACTTC.

This clonotype has just a few counts. A much larger clone differs from this one at a single base, so this may be a read error. The CDR3 DNA reads TGTGCCACCTCCAAGGGGTCGGGCCTTACCTACGAGCAGTTCTTC. Translating it yields CATSKGSGLTYEQFF. The chain couples TRBV6-2 or TRBV6-3 to TRBJ2-1, with D perhaps matching TRBD1 (5 bases). The CDR3 sequence is 15 residues long. Deletions cut 10 bases from V and 10 bases from J, with 26 bases between. From germline, CDR1 is MNHEY and CDR2 SVGEGT.

Only a few counts were recorded for this clonotype. The chain has TRBV20-1 and TRBJ2-3; D remains unclear. The CDR3 loop spans 16 amino acids. Germline CDR1 reads DFQATT; CDR2 reads SNEGSKA (reference sequence). The V and J ends lost 3 bases and 0 bases respectively, with 16 bases between them. CDR3 in DNA: TGCAGTGCTAGCTACACTTCAGCACCTAGCACAGATACGCAGTATTTT. Encoded protein: CSASYTSAPSTDTQYF.

This clonotype has ten or more counts. V is TRBV9 and J is TRBJ1-1, with 8 bases lining up with TRBD1. Per the germline V gene, CDR1 is SGDLS and CDR2 is YYNGEE. V gave up 1 base and J gave up 4 bases; unmatched junction bases: 3. CDR3 size: 14 residues. CDR3 in amino acids: CASSVQGASTEAFF. The CDR3 nucleotides are TGTGCCAGCAGCGTACAGGGGGCTAGCACTGAAGCTTTCTTT. Together with reference TRBV9 and TRBJ1-1, the CDR3 gives the full variable domain: DSGVTQTPKHLITATGQRVTLRCSPRSGDLSVYWYQQSLDQGLQFLIQYYNGEERAKGNILERFSAQQFPDLHSELNLSSLELGDSALYFCASSVQGASTEAFFGQGTRLTVV.

This clonotype was counted a few times. This rearrangement joins TRBV3-1 to TRBJ2-7; TRBD2 might be the D (6 bases). The CDR3 extends over 15 amino acids. The germline V gene encodes CDR1 LGHDT and CDR2 YNNKEL (reference sequence). V was shortened by 1 base and J by 1 base, with 11 bases between the two germline ends. This CDR3 reads CASSQAGERSYEQYF. In DNA form, the CDR3 reads TGTGCCAGCAGCCAAGCGGGAGAGAGGTCCTACGAGCAGTACTTC.

The V call is TRBV27, the J call TRBJ2-7; 11 bases agree with TRBD2. Germline CDR1 is MNHEY and CDR2 is SMNVEV (reference sequence). Trimming cost V 5 bases and J 3 bases; bases outside gene matches: 6. This CDR3 has 15 amino acids. The CDR3 DNA reads as TGTGCCAGCAGTCTTAGACTAGCGGGAATCTACGAGCAGTACTTC. Protein sequence: CASSLRLAGIYEQYF.